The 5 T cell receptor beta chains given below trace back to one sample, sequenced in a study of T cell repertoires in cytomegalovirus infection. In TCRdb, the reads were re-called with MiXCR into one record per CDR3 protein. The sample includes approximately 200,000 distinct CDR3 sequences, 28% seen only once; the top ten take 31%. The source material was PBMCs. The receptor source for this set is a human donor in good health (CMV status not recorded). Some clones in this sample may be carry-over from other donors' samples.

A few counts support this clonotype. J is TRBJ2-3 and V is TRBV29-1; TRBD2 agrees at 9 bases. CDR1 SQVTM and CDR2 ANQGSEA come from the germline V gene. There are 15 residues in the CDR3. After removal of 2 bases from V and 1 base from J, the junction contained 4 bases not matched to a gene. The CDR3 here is CSVEPGGGGTDTQYF. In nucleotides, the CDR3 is TGCAGCGTTGAACCGGGCGGGGGGGGCACAGATACGCAGTATTTT.

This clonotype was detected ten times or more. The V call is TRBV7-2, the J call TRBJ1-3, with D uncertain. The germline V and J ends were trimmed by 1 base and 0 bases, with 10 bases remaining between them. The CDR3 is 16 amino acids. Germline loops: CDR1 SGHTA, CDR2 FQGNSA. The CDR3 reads CASSLEPRVSGNTIYF. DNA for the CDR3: TGTGCCAGCAGCTTAGAGCCTCGAGTCTCTGGAAACACCATATATTTT.

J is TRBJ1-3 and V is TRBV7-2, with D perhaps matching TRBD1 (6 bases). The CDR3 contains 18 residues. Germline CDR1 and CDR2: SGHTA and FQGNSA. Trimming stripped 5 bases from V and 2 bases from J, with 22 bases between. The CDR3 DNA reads TGTGCCAGCAGCGCCTTTCTGATAAGCAGGGGAACTGGAAACACCATATATTTT. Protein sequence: CASSAFLISRGTGNTIYF.

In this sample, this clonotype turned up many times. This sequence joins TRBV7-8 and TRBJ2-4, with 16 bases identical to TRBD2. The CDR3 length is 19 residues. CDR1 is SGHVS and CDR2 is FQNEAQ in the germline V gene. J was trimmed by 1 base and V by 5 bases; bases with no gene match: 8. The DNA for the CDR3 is TGTGCCAGCAGCCCGGGACTAGCGGGGGGGTCTTTGGCCAAAAACATTCAGTACTTC. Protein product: CASSPGLAGGSLAKNIQYF. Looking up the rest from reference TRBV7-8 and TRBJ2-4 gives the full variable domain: GAGVSQSPRYKVAKRGQDVALRCDPISGHVSLFWYQQALGQGPEFLTYFQNEAQLDKSGLPSDRFFAERPEGSVSTLKIQRTQQEDSAVYLCASSPGLAGGSLAKNIQYFGAGTRLSVL.

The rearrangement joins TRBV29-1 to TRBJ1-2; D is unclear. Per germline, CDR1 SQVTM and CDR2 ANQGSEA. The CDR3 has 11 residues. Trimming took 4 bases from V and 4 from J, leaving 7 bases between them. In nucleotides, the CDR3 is TGCAGCGTTGTAAGCAGCTATGGCTACACCTTC. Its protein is CSVVSSYGYTF.